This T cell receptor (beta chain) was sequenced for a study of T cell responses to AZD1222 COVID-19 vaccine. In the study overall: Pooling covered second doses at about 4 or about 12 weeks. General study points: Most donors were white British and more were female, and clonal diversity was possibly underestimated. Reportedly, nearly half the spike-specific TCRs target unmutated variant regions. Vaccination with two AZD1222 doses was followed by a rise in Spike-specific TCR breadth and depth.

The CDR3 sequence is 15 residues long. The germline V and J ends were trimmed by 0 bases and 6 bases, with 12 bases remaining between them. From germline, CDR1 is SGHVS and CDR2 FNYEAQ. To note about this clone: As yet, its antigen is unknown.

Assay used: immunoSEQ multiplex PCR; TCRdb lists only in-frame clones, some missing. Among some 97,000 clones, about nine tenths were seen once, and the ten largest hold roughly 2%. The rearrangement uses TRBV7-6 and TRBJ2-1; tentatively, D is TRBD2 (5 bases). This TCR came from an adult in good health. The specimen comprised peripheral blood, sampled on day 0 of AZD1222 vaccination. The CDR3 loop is CASSLARVSSNEQFF. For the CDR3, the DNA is TGTGCCAGCAGCTTAGCGCGGGTTTCTAGCAATGAGCAGTTCTTC.